This T cell receptor (beta chain) was sequenced for a study of cytomegalovirus exposure and HLA in healthy donors. Study information: Within the Caucasian-associated ancestry cluster were 81% of the roughly 360 genotyped donors.

Points from the study as a whole: TCR beta V- and J-gene trimming, according to a later analysis, was linked to a missense DCLRE1C variant.

CDR1 is SGHVS, CDR2 FNYEAQ, per germline. Trimming left V 10 bases short and J 4 bases short, with 19 bases between. The CDR3 is 14 residues long. PCR used 60 Vbeta primers and 13 Jbeta primers. The protocol was immunoSEQ multiplex PCR, while the TCRdb copy is restricted to in-frame clones and leaves out a portion. Of some 180,000 clones in the sample, about 80% are singletons; the top ten hold 1.5% to 2%. Worth noting for this clone: Its antigen is not identified.

What was sequenced was PBMCs. The receptor's source is a woman under 40 in good health and CMV-seronegative. This rearrangement joins TRBV7-6 to TRBJ1-2; D remains ambiguous. The CDR3 region is CATSPSGPGYGYTF. The CDR3 DNA reads as TGTGCCACCAGTCCTTCGGGTCCGGGCTATGGCTACACCTTC.